This entry lists 18 T cell receptor beta chains sequenced from one sample in a study of T cell changes during pregnancy in multiple sclerosis. Produced via immunoSEQ multiplex PCR; TCRdb's table is partial and in-frame only. The table lists 40,000 to 55,000 clones, under 90% of them singletons, with approximately 1.5% in the top ten. Here the sequenced sample was peripheral blood, taken in the first trimester of pregnancy. The source is a female donor in good health, enrolled as a control in a pregnancy study.

The V and J genes are TRBV28 and TRBJ2-2; TRBD2 aligns across 11 bases. This CDR3 is built from 17 residues. V trimming: 6 bases; J trimming: 5 bases; junction bases outside the gene matches: 11. Per the germline V gene, CDR1 is MDHEN and CDR2 is SYDVKM. As DNA, the CDR3 is TGTGCCAGCAGCTTTCCCGGGACTAGCGGTTCGACCGGGGAGCTGTTTTTT. This sequence encodes CASSFPGTSGSTGELFF.

About this clone: Other DNA sequences within the sample encode an identical CDR3. The J gene is TRBJ2-5, the V gene TRBV6-1; 12 bases are a match to TRBD2. CDR3 length: 15 amino acids. The germline CDR1 and CDR2 sequences are MNHNS and SASEGT. J gave up 4 bases and V 2 bases, and 2 bases lay outside the gene matches. The CDR3, as DNA: TGTGCCAGCAGTGAACTAGCGGGGGGGCCAGAGACCCAGTACTTC. Amino acid sequence: CASSELAGGPETQYF.

V and J are TRBV11-3 and TRBJ2-3; a possible D gene is TRBD2 (5 bases). Germline CDR1 reads SGHNT; CDR2 reads YENEEA. The CDR3 length is 13 residues. V gave up 4 bases and J gave up 3 bases, with 8 bases separating them. The CDR3 DNA is TGTGCCAGCAGCTGGACTTTAACAGATACGCAGTATTTT. Encoded protein: CASSWTLTDTQYF. The entire variable domain, with the rest obtained from reference TRBV11-3 and TRBJ2-3, is as follows: EAGVVQSPRYKIIEKKQPVAFWCNPISGHNTLYWYLQNLGQGPELLIRYENEEAVDDSQLPKDRFSAERLKGVDSTLKIQPAELGDSAVYLCASSWTLTDTQYFGPGTRLTVL.

This chain joins TRBV4-1 and TRBJ2-5; D may be TRBD2 (5 bases). Trimming pared 0 bases from V and 5 bases from J, leaving 22 bases between. The germline gives CDR1 MGHRA, CDR2 YSYEKL. The CDR3 totals 18 residues. In nucleotides, the CDR3 is TGCGCCAGCAGCCAAGAAGCGGCGGGCAGTCTCTTCCAGGAGACCCAGTACTTC. Its translation is CASSQEAAGSLFQETQYF.

V is TRBV6-6 and J is TRBJ2-6; D remains unclear. V shed 5 bases and J shed 4 bases, with 6 bases lying between them. In germline, CDR1 is MNHNY, CDR2 SVGAGI (reference sequence). The CDR3 runs to 13 residues. This CDR3 is CASSPMGANVLTF. CDR3 in DNA: TGTGCCAGCAGTCCCATGGGGGCCAACGTCCTGACTTTC.

This rearrangement joins TRBV5-1 to TRBJ1-1; D not resolved. Trimming stripped 0 bases from V and 1 base from J, with 16 bases between. The CDR3 loop spans 17 amino acids. The germline V gene encodes CDR1 SGHRS and CDR2 YFSETQ. CDR3 nucleotides: TGCGCCAGCAGCTTGGCCCCGGATGGGCGCGAGAACACTGAAGCTTTCTTT. The encoded protein is CASSLAPDGRENTEAFF.

The chain employs TRBV5-4 and TRBJ1-2, with D possibly matching TRBD1 (5 bases). V was cut by 4 bases and J by 8 bases, with 15 bases left in between. This CDR3 contains 13 residues. CDR1 and CDR2 from the germline V gene are SGHNT and YYREEE (reference sequence). Written as DNA, the CDR3 is TGTGCCAGCAGCCATAGACAGCAGTACGGCTACACCTTC. This translates into CASSHRQQYGYTF. Variable domain in full (rest from reference TRBV5-4 and TRBJ1-2): ETGVTQSPTHLIKTRGQQVTLRCSSQSGHNTVSWYQQALGQGPQFIFQYYREEENGRGNFPPRFSGLQFPNYSSELNVNALELDDSALYLCASSHRQQYGYTFGSGTRLTVV.

The J gene is TRBJ1-1, the V gene TRBV6-6, with D perhaps matching TRBD1 (5 bases). The CDR3 is 15 amino acids. V was pared by 0 bases and J by 4 bases, with 12 bases between. The germline CDR1 and CDR2 sequences are MNHNY and SVGAGI (reference sequence). The CDR3 region has the DNA TGTGCCAGCAGTTACTCGGTCCGCCAGGGCACTGAAGCTTTCTTT. This codes for CASSYSVRQGTEAFF.

This clone has just one count. The chain has TRBV28 and TRBJ2-3; unclear D gene. Germline CDR1 and CDR2: MDHEN and SYDVKM. The CDR3 runs to 10 residues. V dropped 10 bases and J dropped 6 bases, with 8 bases sitting between them. CDR3 in DNA: TGTGCCACCCGGTCCGATACGCAGTATTTT. Amino acid sequence: CATRSDTQYF.

V usage is TRBV7-6 and J usage is TRBJ2-1; maybe TRBD2 (5 bases). Germline V lookup: CDR1 SGHVS, CDR2 FNYEAQ. The ends were cut back, 0 bases at V and 4 bases at J, with 10 bases in the middle. The CDR3 covers 15 residues. Written as DNA, the CDR3 is TGTGCCAGCAGCTTAGCGCGAGGACTTTACAATGAGCAGTTCTTC. It yields the protein CASSLARGLYNEQFF.

This chain links TRBV7-3 with TRBJ2-1; perhaps TRBD2 as D (6 bases). V lost 1 base and J lost 8, with 15 bases in between. The germline gives CDR1 SGHTA, CDR2 FQGTGA. The CDR3 has 15 residues. The CDR3 DNA reads TGTGCCAGCAGCTTAAATCTAGCGCCCGCCGATGAGCAGTTCTTC. Its protein product is CASSLNLAPADEQFF.

V is TRBV9 and J is TRBJ2-5; 10 bases map to TRBD2. Germline values: CDR1 SGDLS, CDR2 YYNGEE. The CDR3 runs to 17 residues. V lost 0 bases to trimming and J lost 0 bases; unmatched junction nucleotides: 5. The CDR3 DNA reads TGTGCCAGCAGCGTAGCGTGGACTAGCGGAGACCAAGAGACCCAGTACTTC. Amino acid sequence: CASSVAWTSGDQETQYF. Combining the CDR3 with reference TRBV9 and TRBJ2-5 gives the whole variable domain DSGVTQTPKHLITATGQRVTLRCSPRSGDLSVYWYQQSLDQGLQFLIQYYNGEERAKGNILERFSAQQFPDLHSELNLSSLELGDSALYFCASSVAWTSGDQETQYFGPGTRLLVL.

The chain recombines TRBV6-5 with TRBJ2-7; D remains ambiguous. CDR3 length: 13 amino acids. The germline V and J ends were trimmed by 2 bases and 3 bases, with 8 bases remaining between them. CDR1 and CDR2 (germline): MNHEY, SVGAGI. The CDR3 spells CASSYRAYYEQYF. The CDR3 DNA is TGTGCCAGCAGTTACCGCGCCTACTACGAGCAGTACTTC.

V is TRBV7-2 and J is TRBJ2-1; D perhaps matches TRBD2 (5 bases). The CDR3 extends over 15 amino acids. V lost 2 bases and J lost 0, with 8 bases in between. In germline, CDR1 is SGHTA, CDR2 FQGNSA. The CDR3 loop reads CASSLSGSSYNEQFF. The DNA for the CDR3 is TGTGCCAGCAGCTTAAGCGGTAGCTCCTACAATGAGCAGTTCTTC. Using reference TRBV7-2 and TRBJ2-1 for the parts outside the CDR3, the full variable domain is GAGVSQSPSNKVTEKGKDVELRCDPISGHTALYWYRQSLGQGLEFLIYFQGNSAPDKSGLPSDRFSAERTGGSVSTLTIQRTQQEDSAVYLCASSLSGSSYNEQFFGPGTRLTVL.

The rearrangement joins TRBV7-2 to TRBJ2-3, with TRBD2 matching over 11 bases. The V segment lost 6 bases and the J segment 1 base; nucleotides outside the gene matches: 0. CDR1 and CDR2 from the germline V gene are SGHTA and FQGNSA. The length of the CDR3 is 14 residues. Here the CDR3 reads CASRLAGGTDTQYF. DNA for the CDR3: TGTGCCAGCAGACTAGCGGGGGGCACAGATACGCAGTATTTT.

The chain has TRBV7-2 and TRBJ1-1, with D possibly TRBD1 on 6 matching bases. The germline CDR1 and CDR2 sequences are SGHTA and FQGNSA. This CDR3 comprises 17 residues. V lost 4 bases and J 0 bases, leaving 18 bases between the germline ends. CDR3 DNA: TGTGCCAGCAGCTCCATGGTGGGGGCTGTCATGAACACTGAAGCTTTCTTT. The encoded protein is CASSSMVGAVMNTEAFF.

This chain connects TRBV2 to TRBJ2-7, with D possibly being TRBD2 (5 bases). Germline V CDR1 and CDR2: SNHLY, FYNNEI. This CDR3 is built from 14 residues. V was pared by 10 bases and J by 2 bases, with 18 bases between. Written as DNA, the CDR3 is TGTGCCACTCTAGGGAGTGTACGGCCCTACGAGCAGTACTTC. It specifies CATLGSVRPYEQYF. Based on the CDR3 plus reference TRBV2 and TRBJ2-7, the full variable domain is EPEVTQTPSHQVTQMGQEVILRCVPISNHLYFYWYRQILGQKVEFLVSFYNNEISEKSEIFDDQFSVERPDGSNFTLKIRSTKLEDSAMYFCATLGSVRPYEQYFGPGTRLTVT.

The chain combines TRBV27 with TRBJ2-7, with 8 bases lining up with TRBD1. V lost 5 bases to trimming and J lost 5 bases; unmatched junction nucleotides: 8. Germline V CDR1 and CDR2: MNHEY, SMNVEV (reference sequence). The CDR3 is made up of 14 amino acids. CDR3 loop: CASSNRGMTHEQYF. The CDR3, as DNA: TGTGCCAGCAGTAACAGGGGGATGACCCACGAGCAGTACTTC.